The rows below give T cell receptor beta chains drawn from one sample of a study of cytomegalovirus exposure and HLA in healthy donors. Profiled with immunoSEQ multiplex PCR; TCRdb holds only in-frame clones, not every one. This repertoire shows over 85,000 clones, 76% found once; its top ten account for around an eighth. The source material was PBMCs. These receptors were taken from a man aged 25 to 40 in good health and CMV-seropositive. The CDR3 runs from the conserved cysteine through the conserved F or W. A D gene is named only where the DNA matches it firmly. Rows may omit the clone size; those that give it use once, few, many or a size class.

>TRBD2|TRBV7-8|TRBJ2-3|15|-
CASRGTSGGKDTQYF
TGTGCCAGCAGGGGGACTAGCGGGGGGAAGGATACGCAGTATTTT
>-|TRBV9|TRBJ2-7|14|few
CASSPHRAHYEQYF
TGTGCCAGCAGCCCTCACAGGGCCCACTACGAGCAGTACTTC
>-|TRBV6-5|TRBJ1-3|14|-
CASRRSSGGNTIYF
TGTGCCAGCCGACGGAGCTCTGGTGGAAACACCATATATTTT
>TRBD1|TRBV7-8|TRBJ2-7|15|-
CASSMRTGPTYEQYF
TGTGCCAGCAGCATGAGGACAGGACCTACCTACGAGCAGTACTTC
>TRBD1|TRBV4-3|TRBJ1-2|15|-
CASSPGQGANYGYTF
TGCGCCAGCAGCCCCGGACAGGGGGCTAACTATGGCTACACCTTC
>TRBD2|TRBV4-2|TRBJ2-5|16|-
CASSPETSGGRETQYF
TGTGCCAGCAGCCCGGAGACTAGCGGGGGTCGGGAGACCCAGTACTTC
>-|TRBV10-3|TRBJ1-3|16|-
CAISGGARVSGNTIYF
TGTGCCATATCGGGGGGAGCCAGGGTATCCGGAAACACCATATATTTT
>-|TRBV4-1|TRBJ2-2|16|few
CASSQGGRGSTGELFF
TGCGCCAGCAGCCAAGGTGGCAGGGGAAGCACCGGGGAGCTGTTTTTT
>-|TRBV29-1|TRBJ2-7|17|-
CSVVARVRDKGTYEQYF
TGCAGCGTGGTAGCCCGAGTCCGGGACAAGGGGACCTACGAGCAGTACTTC
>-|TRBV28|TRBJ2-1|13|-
CASGESSYNEQFF
TGTGCCAGCGGGGAGAGCTCCTACAATGAGCAGTTCTTC
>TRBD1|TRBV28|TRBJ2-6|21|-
CASSLSVPQEQGAAGANVLTF
TGTGCCAGCAGTTTATCGGTCCCCCAGGAACAGGGGGCAGCTGGGGCCAACGTCCTGACTTTC
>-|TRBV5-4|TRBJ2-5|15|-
CASSPTRGGQETQYF
TGTGCCAGCAGCCCGACGAGAGGGGGCCAAGAGACCCAGTACTTC
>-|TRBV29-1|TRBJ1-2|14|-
CSVQDRDFNYGYTF
TGCAGCGTTCAGGACAGAGATTTTAACTATGGCTACACCTTC
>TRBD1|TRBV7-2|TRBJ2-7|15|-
CASSIAPGQAHEQYF
TGTGCCAGCAGCATAGCCCCGGGACAGGCCCACGAGCAGTACTTC
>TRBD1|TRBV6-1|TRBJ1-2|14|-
CASSRTGTEYGYTF
TGTGCCAGCAGTAGAACCGGGACAGAGTATGGCTACACCTTC
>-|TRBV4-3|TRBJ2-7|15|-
CASSQDVTEGYEQYF
TGCGCCAGCAGCCAAGATGTGACGGAGGGCTACGAGCAGTACTTC
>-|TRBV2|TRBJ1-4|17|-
CASSEPGGSATNEKLFF
TGTGCCAGCAGTGAACCGGGAGGGAGTGCAACTAATGAAAAACTGTTTTTT
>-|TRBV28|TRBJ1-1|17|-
CASSHRRVTIMNTEAFF
TGTGCCAGCAGTCACCGGCGGGTTACCATCATGAACACTGAAGCTTTCTTT
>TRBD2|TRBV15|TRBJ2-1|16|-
CATSRVGGSSYNEQFF
TGTGCCACCAGCAGAGTGGGGGGGAGCTCCTACAATGAGCAGTTCTTC
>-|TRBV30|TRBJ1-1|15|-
CAWSVRGVGHTEAFF
TGTGCCTGGAGTGTACGGGGGGTTGGGCACACTGAAGCTTTCTTT
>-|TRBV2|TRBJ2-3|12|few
CASSYNTDTQYF
TGTGCCAGCAGTTACAACACAGATACGCAGTATTTT
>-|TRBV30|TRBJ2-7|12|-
CAWSTRAYEQYF
TGTGCCTGGTCGACCAGGGCCTACGAGCAGTACTTC
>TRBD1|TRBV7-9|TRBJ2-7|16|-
CASSLAQGASAYEQYF
TGTGCCAGCAGCTTAGCCCAGGGGGCCTCCGCCTACGAGCAGTACTTC
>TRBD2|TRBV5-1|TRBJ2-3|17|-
CASSLASSGGGTDTQYF
TGCGCCAGCAGCTTGGCTTCTAGCGGGGGTGGCACAGATACGCAGTATTTT
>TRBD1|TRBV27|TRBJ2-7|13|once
CASRGQRRYEQYF
TGTGCCAGCAGGGGACAGAGGCGCTACGAGCAGTACTTC
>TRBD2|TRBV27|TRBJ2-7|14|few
CASSRTGGSYEQYF
TGTGCCAGCAGTCGTACGGGAGGGTCCTACGAGCAGTACTTC
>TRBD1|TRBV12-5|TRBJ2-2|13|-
CASGLEGARELFF
TGTGCTAGTGGTTTGGAGGGGGCCAGGGAGCTGTTTTTT
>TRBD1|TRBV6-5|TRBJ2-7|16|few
CASSYHSQTGGYEQYF
TGTGCCAGCAGTTATCACTCCCAGACAGGGGGCTACGAGCAGTACTTC
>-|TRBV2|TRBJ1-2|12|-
CASISGWQGYTF
TGTGCCAGCATCTCCGGGTGGCAGGGCTACACCTTC
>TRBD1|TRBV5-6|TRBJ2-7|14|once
CASSPGQILYEQYF
TGTGCCAGCAGCCCGGGACAGATTCTCTACGAGCAGTACTTC
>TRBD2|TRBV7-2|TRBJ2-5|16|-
CASSLRLAGGPETQYF
TGTGCCAGCAGCTTAAGACTAGCGGGGGGGCCAGAGACCCAGTACTTC